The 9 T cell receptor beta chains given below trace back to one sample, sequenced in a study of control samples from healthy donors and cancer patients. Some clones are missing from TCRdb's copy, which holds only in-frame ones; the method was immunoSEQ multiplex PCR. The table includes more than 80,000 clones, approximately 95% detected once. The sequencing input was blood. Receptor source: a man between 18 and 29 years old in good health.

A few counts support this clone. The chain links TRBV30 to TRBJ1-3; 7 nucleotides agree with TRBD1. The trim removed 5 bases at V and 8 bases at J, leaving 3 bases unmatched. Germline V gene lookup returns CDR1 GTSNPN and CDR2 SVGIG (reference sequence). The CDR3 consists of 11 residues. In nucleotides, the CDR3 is TGTGCCTGGGGGACAGCTTACACCATATATTTT. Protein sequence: CAWGTAYTIYF.

The CDR3 DNA reads as TGTGCCAGCTCCCCGGTAGGGGGGCTGAACACTGAAGCTTTCTTT. Its translation is CASSPVGGLNTEAFF. The genes are TRBV6-6 and TRBJ1-1; maybe TRBD1 (6 bases). Trimming removed 8 bases from V and 0 bases from J, with 16 bases in between. This CDR3 spans 15 amino acids. Germline V gene lookup returns CDR1 MNHNY and CDR2 SVGAGI (reference sequence).

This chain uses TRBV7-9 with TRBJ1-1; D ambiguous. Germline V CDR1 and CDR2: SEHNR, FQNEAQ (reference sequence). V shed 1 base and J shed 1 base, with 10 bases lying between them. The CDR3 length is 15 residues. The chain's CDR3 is CASSLEGNKNTEAFF. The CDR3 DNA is TGTGCCAGCAGCTTAGAGGGTAATAAGAACACTGAAGCTTTCTTT. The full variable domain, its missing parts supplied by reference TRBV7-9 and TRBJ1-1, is DTGVSQNPRHKITKRGQNVTFRCDPISEHNRLYWYRQTLGQGPEFLTYFQNEAQLEKSRLLSDRFSAERPKGSFSTLEIQRTEQGDSAMYLCASSLEGNKNTEAFFGQGTRLTVV.

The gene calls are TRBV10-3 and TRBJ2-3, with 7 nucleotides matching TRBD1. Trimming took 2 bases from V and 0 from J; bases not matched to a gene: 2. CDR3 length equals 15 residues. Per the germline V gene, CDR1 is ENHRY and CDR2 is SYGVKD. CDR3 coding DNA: TGTGCCATCAGTGAGACAGGGGCTAGCACAGATACGCAGTATTTT. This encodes CAISETGASTDTQYF.

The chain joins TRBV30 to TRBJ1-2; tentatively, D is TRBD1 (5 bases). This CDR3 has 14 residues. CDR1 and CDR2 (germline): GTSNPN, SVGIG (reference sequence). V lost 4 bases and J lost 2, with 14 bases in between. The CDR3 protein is CAWIKRGWNYGYTF. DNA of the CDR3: TGTGCCTGGATCAAGAGGGGATGGAACTATGGCTACACCTTC. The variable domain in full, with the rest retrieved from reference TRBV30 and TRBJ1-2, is SQTIHQWPATLVQPVGSPLSLECTVEGTSNPNLYWYRQAAGRGLQLLFYSVGIGQISSEVPQNLSASRPQDRQFILSSKKLLLSDSGFYLCAWIKRGWNYGYTFGSGTRLTVV.

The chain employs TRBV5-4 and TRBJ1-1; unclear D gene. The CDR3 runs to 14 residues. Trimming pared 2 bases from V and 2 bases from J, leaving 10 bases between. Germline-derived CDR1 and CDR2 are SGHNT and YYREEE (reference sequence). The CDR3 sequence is CASSFSMENTEAFF. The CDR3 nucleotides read TGTGCCAGCAGCTTTTCAATGGAAAACACTGAAGCTTTCTTT.

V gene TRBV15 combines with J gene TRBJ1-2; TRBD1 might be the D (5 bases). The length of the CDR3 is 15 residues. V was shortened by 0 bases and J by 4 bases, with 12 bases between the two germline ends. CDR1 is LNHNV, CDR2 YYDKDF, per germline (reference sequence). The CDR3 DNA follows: TGTGCCACCAGCAGAGACAGAGACAGTCCCTATGGCTACACCTTC. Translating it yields CATSRDRDSPYGYTF.

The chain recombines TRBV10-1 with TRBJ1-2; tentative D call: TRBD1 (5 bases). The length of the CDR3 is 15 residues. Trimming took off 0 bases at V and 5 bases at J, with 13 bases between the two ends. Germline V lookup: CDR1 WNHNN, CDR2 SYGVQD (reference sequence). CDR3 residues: CASSESTTGLYGYTF. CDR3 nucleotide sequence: TGCGCCAGCAGTGAGTCGACAACAGGACTATATGGCTACACCTTC.

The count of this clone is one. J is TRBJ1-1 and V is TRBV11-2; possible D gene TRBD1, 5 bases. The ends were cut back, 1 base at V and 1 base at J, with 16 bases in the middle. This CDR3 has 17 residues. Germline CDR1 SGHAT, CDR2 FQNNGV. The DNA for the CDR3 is TGTGCCAGCAGCTTAGGTTGGGGCGGCGGATCGAACACTGAAGCTTTCTTT. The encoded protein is CASSLGWGGGSNTEAFF.